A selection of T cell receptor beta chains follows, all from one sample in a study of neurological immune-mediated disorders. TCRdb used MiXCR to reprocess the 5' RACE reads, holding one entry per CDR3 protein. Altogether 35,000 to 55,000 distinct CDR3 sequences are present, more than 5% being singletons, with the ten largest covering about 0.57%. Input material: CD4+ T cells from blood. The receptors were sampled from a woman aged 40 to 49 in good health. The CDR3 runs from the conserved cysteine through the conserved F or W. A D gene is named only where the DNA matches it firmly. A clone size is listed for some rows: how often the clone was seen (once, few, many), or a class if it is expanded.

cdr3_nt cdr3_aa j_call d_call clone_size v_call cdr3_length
TGCAGTGGCCGGACTAGCGGGAACACCGGGGAGCTGTTTTTT CSGRTSGNTGELFF TRBJ2-2 TRBD2 many TRBV20-1 14
TGTGCCAGCAGTCCTGGGGGGACAGGGAAGCTAGAGCAGTACTTC CASSPGGTGKLEQYF TRBJ2-7 TRBD1 many TRBV12-3/TRBV12-4 15
TGTGCCAGCAGCAGGACTAGCGGGAGTTTCCACGAGCAGTACTTC CASSRTSGSFHEQYF TRBJ2-7 TRBD2 many TRBV27 15
TGTGCCAGCAGTTTTCGGCAGATCGGTGGAAACACCATATATTTT CASSFRQIGGNTIYF TRBJ1-3 NA many TRBV6-5 15
TGTGCCAGCAGCCCTCTAGCGGGAGGGCCCGGGGAGACCCAGTACTTC CASSPLAGGPGETQYF TRBJ2-5 TRBD2 many TRBV7-2 16
TGCAGTGCTAGAGGAAGGGACACCCGGAGCTATGGCTACACCTTC CSARGRDTRSYGYTF TRBJ1-2 NA many TRBV20-1 15
TGCAGTGCTAGAGATGCGGCCCGGACTAGCGGGATTGGAGATACGCAGTATTTT CSARDAARTSGIGDTQYF TRBJ2-3 TRBD2 many TRBV20-1 18
TGTGCCAGCAGTTTTAATATCAGGAACACTGAAGCTTTCTTT CASSFNIRNTEAFF TRBJ1-1 NA many TRBV6-1 14
TGTGCCAGCAGCTTAGATGGGGCGGGGGGAAGAAGGGAGCAGTTCTTC CASSLDGAGGRREQFF TRBJ2-1 TRBD2 many TRBV11-2 16
TGTGCCAGCAGACGCGGGCTAGCGGGCCTAGTCTCCTACAATGAGCAGTTCTTC CASRRGLAGLVSYNEQFF TRBJ2-1 TRBD2 many TRBV5-5 18
TGTGCCAGCAGCTTAGCGGGGGGGTCCGGCTACAATGAGCAGTTCTTC CASSLAGGSGYNEQFF TRBJ2-1 TRBD2 many TRBV7-2 16
TGCAGCGTTGAAGGGCTAGCGGGAGAAAGGCAGTACTTC CSVEGLAGERQYF TRBJ2-7 TRBD2 many TRBV29-1 13
TGTGCCAGCAGTTCCCACCTAGGACAGGGTCCTAACTACAATGAGCAGTTCTTC CASSSHLGQGPNYNEQFF TRBJ2-1 TRBD1 many TRBV6-2/TRBV6-3 18
TGTGCCAGTAGTACCTTCGCGGGAGAGGGCAATGAGCAGTTCTTC CASSTFAGEGNEQFF TRBJ2-1 TRBD2 NA TRBV19 15
TGTGCCAGCAGCCGGAGCCGTCGCGAGCAGTACTTC CASSRSRREQYF TRBJ2-7 NA many TRBV5-6 12
TGTGCCAGCAGCCTAATACAGGTCTCCTACGAGCAGTACTTC CASSLIQVSYEQYF TRBJ2-7 NA many TRBV28 14
TGTGCCAGCAGCCCTGGACAGGGGAATGAAAAACTGTTTTTT CASSPGQGNEKLFF TRBJ1-4 TRBD1 many TRBV7-2 14
TGTGCCAGCAGCTTAGTCGTGCTCCACTACAATGAGCAGTTCTTC CASSLVVLHYNEQFF TRBJ2-1 NA NA TRBV7-2 15
TGTGCCAGCAGTCTCTACAATGATAGCAATCAGCCCCAGCATTTT CASSLYNDSNQPQHF TRBJ1-5 NA NA TRBV6-6 15
TGTGCCAGCAGGGGGGGACAGGGAATGTACGAGCAGTACTTC CASRGGQGMYEQYF TRBJ2-7 TRBD1 many TRBV7-2 14
TGTGCCACGAAGGGAGACAGCGGTCAAGAGACCCAGTACTTC CATKGDSGQETQYF TRBJ2-5 NA many TRBV10-3 14
TGCGCCAGCAGCTTCGCACTAGCGGACACAGATACGCAGTATTTT CASSFALADTDTQYF TRBJ2-3 TRBD2 many TRBV5-1 15
TGTGCCAGCAGTTTCGGCTTTACTGAGCAGTTCTTC CASSFGFTEQFF TRBJ2-1 NA many TRBV12-3/TRBV12-4 12
TGCAGTGCTACCCTCCGAGGGGGGCACTACAATGAGCAGTTCTTC CSATLRGGHYNEQFF TRBJ2-1 NA many TRBV20-1 15
TGCAGTGCTCCCGGACTAGCCCGAAGGACCGAGCAGTACTTC CSAPGLARRTEQYF TRBJ2-7 TRBD2 many TRBV20-1 14
TGCGCCAGCAGCTTGGGGGCCTGGAGCTCCTATAATTCACCCCTCCACTTT CASSLGAWSSYNSPLHF TRBJ1-6 NA many TRBV5-1 17
TGTGCCAGCAGCCTAGCGGGAGGCCCCGAGCAGTTCTTC CASSLAGGPEQFF TRBJ2-1 TRBD2 many TRBV11-3 13
TGTGCCAGCATAGGGTTTGGCAGGGTCTACGAGCAGTACTTC CASIGFGRVYEQYF TRBJ2-7 NA many TRBV28 14
TGTGCCAGCAGCTTAGCCGCTAGCGGCTCCTACAATGAGCAGTTCTTC CASSLAASGSYNEQFF TRBJ2-1 TRBD2 few TRBV13 16
TGTGCCAGCAGCTCTTACCGGGACAGGGGGCAGAATGAGCAGTTCTTC CASSSYRDRGQNEQFF TRBJ2-1 TRBD1 many TRBV7-3 16
TGCAGTGCTAGAGCAGGACAGGGGGGAACTGAAGCTTTCTTT CSARAGQGGTEAFF TRBJ1-1 TRBD1 many TRBV20-1 14
TGTGCCAGCAGCCAAGAAGGCGTGGGGAACTCCTACAATGAGCAGTTCTTC CASSQEGVGNSYNEQFF TRBJ2-1 NA many TRBV3-1 17
TGCGCCAGCAGCTTGGAGGCAGTTGCCTACAATGAGCAGTTCTTC CASSLEAVAYNEQFF TRBJ2-1 NA many TRBV5-1 15
TGTGCCAGCAGCGGCACTAGCGGGCCGAACACCGGGGAGCTGTTTTTT CASSGTSGPNTGELFF TRBJ2-2 TRBD2 many TRBV14 16
TGCAGTGCTAGAGATGGCGGGACAGCCGGAAACACCATATATTTT CSARDGGTAGNTIYF TRBJ1-3 TRBD1 many TRBV20-1 15
TGTGCCAGCAGAGGGTCAGGGAACACTGAAGCTTTCTTT CASRGSGNTEAFF TRBJ1-1 NA many TRBV25-1 13
TGCAGTGCTAGAGATAGTACCGGGACAGGGGCCACTGAAGCTTTCTTT CSARDSTGTGATEAFF TRBJ1-1 TRBD1 many TRBV20-1 16
TGTGCCAGCAGCAAAGGGACAGGCGCTGCGGACACTGAAGCTTTCTTT CASSKGTGAADTEAFF TRBJ1-1 TRBD1 many TRBV7-9 16
TGTGCCAGCAGTTTGTCCGGGACAGGGGCTGGCTACACCTTC CASSLSGTGAGYTF TRBJ1-2 TRBD1 NA TRBV27 14
TGTGCCAGCTCTATACTAGGCAATCAGCCCCAGCATTTT CASSILGNQPQHF TRBJ1-5 NA many TRBV28 13
TGTGCCACCAGCCCAGCCTACAATGAGCAGTTCTTC CATSPAYNEQFF TRBJ2-1 NA many TRBV15 12
TGTGCCAGCAGCCAAGATTGGGGCGGGGTCAACAATGAGCAGTTCTTC CASSQDWGGVNNEQFF TRBJ2-1 NA many TRBV3-1 16
TGTGCCACCAGTGAGGACTATTACAATGAGCAGTTCTTC CATSEDYYNEQFF TRBJ2-1 NA NA TRBV24-1 13
TGCAGCGTCGGCGGCGGGACCCAAGAGACCCAGTACTTC CSVGGGTQETQYF TRBJ2-5 NA many TRBV29-1 13
TGTGCCAGCAGCGTAGGAATAGCGGGAGTAGGAGATACGCAGTATTTT CASSVGIAGVGDTQYF TRBJ2-3 TRBD2 many TRBV9 16
TGTGCCAGCAGCCCCAGCGGGAGCCCCAACACAGATACGCAGTATTTT CASSPSGSPNTDTQYF TRBJ2-3 TRBD2 NA TRBV11-2 16
TGCAGCGTTTATGTGGACCAGGCCCAGCATTTT CSVYVDQAQHF TRBJ1-5 NA many TRBV29-1 11
TGTGCCAGCAGCTTTAAGTCGGGAGTCGATACGCAGTATTTT CASSFKSGVDTQYF TRBJ2-3 NA many TRBV7-2 14
TGCAGTGCTAGACCTCTCCGGGGGGCGGGAGTGGGCACAGATACGCAGTATTTT CSARPLRGAGVGTDTQYF TRBJ2-3 NA many TRBV20-1 18
TGCGCCAGCAGCCAGGCCGTTGGGACAGGGGAAAGTGTATGGACCCAGTACTTC CASSQAVGTGESVWTQYF TRBJ2-5 TRBD1 many TRBV5-1 18
TGCAGCGTTGTGGATTTTAAGGAGCAGTTCTTC CSVVDFKEQFF TRBJ2-1 NA many TRBV29-1 11
TGTGCCGGTCAGACTAGCGGGACCTACAATGAGCAGTTCTTC CAGQTSGTYNEQFF TRBJ2-1 TRBD2 NA TRBV2 14
TGTGCCAGCAGCCAGCCGGTTGCCGGGGAGCTGTTTTTT CASSQPVAGELFF TRBJ2-2 NA many TRBV7-2 13
TGCAGCGTTGAACACCCACAGGGGGAAGAGACCCAGTACTTC CSVEHPQGEETQYF TRBJ2-5 TRBD1 NA TRBV29-1 14
TGTGCCAGCAGCTTGGGGAGCTACGAGCAGTACTTC CASSLGSYEQYF TRBJ2-7 NA many TRBV7-6 12
TGCAGTGCTAGAATCGGAGAAGCAGATACGCAGTATTTT CSARIGEADTQYF TRBJ2-3 NA once TRBV20-1 13
TGCAGTGCTAGAGATATATCAAGGGTCGGGACTAGTCGTATCACAGATACGCAGTATTTT CSARDISRVGTSRITDTQYF TRBJ2-3 TRBD2 many TRBV20-1 20